Listed here are 26 T cell receptor beta chains from one sample, sequenced in a study of T cell changes during pregnancy in multiple sclerosis. Some clones are missing from TCRdb's copy, which holds only in-frame ones; the method was immunoSEQ multiplex PCR. The sample consists of 60,000 to 75,000 clones, approximately 91% of them appearing once. The starting material was peripheral blood, obtained in the third trimester of pregnancy. Every receptor here comes from a female donor with multiple sclerosis, enrolled in a pregnancy study.

Comment on this clone: Its ends do not fully match the called genes, so a read error is possible. The CDR3 is CASGQGQGGTGELFF. CDR3 DNA: TGTGCCAGCGGCCAAGGGCAGGGAGGCACCGGGGAGCTGTTTTTT. The V and J genes are TRBV4-2 and TRBJ2-2; tentatively, D is TRBD2 (6 bases). The germline V gene encodes CDR1 LGHNA and CDR2 YNFKEQ. The CDR3 is 15 amino acids.

This chain connects TRBV25-1 to TRBJ2-5; possibly TRBD1 for D (5 bases). CDR1 and CDR2 from the germline V gene are MGHDK and SYGVNS. V was clipped by 2 bases and J by 2 bases, with 12 bases between them. The CDR3 has 15 amino acids. The CDR3 loop is CASSERTRAQETQYF. DNA of the CDR3: TGTGCCAGCAGTGAACGAACCAGGGCTCAAGAGACCCAGTACTTC.

The chain has TRBV10-3 and TRBJ1-5; a possible D gene is TRBD1 (6 bases). Germline CDR1 is ENHRY and CDR2 is SYGVKD. The CDR3 runs 18 residues. V lost 4 bases and J 2 bases, leaving 21 bases between the germline ends. This CDR3 is CAISGGRGGMRGNQPQHF. The CDR3 DNA sequence: TGTGCCATCAGTGGGGGGCGCGGGGGGATGAGGGGCAATCAGCCCCAGCATTTT.

This sequence joins TRBV7-9 and TRBJ2-5; 13 bases align to TRBD2. V gave up 1 base and J gave up 0 bases; unmatched junction bases: 8. In germline, CDR1 is SEHNR, CDR2 FQNEAQ (reference sequence). This CDR3 has 19 amino acids. CDR3 nucleotide sequence: TGTGCCAGCAGCTTAGGGGCGACTAGCGGGGGGAGGTACCAAGAGACCCAGTACTTC. The encoded protein is CASSLGATSGGRYQETQYF.

The chain links TRBV9 to TRBJ1-5; TRBD1 is a possible D gene (5 bases). Germline CDR1 is SGDLS and CDR2 is YYNGEE. Trimming cost V 0 bases and J 2 bases, with 15 bases left between them. The CDR3 is 17 residues long. CDR3 in DNA: TGTGCCAGCAGCGTAGCCGGGGGTAAAGGCGGCAATCAGCCCCAGCATTTT. Translating gives CASSVAGGKGGNQPQHF. The variable domain in full, completed from reference TRBV9 and TRBJ1-5, reads DSGVTQTPKHLITATGQRVTLRCSPRSGDLSVYWYQQSLDQGLQFLIQYYNGEERAKGNILERFSAQQFPDLHSELNLSSLELGDSALYFCASSVAGGKGGNQPQHFGDGTRLSIL.

This clone occurred once. The chain couples TRBV7-2 to TRBJ1-1; tentatively, D is TRBD1 (6 bases). The CDR3 totals 16 residues. Germline-derived CDR1 and CDR2 are SGHTA and FQGNSA. Trimming shortened V by 1 base and J by 3 bases, and 15 bases separated the two germline ends. The CDR3: CASSLDVRGRDTEAFF. The CDR3 bases are TGTGCCAGCAGCTTAGATGTCAGGGGAAGGGACACTGAAGCTTTCTTT.

CDR3 DNA sequence: TGTGCCAGCAGCGGGACAGGGGGACCGGGAAACACCATATATTTT. It specifies CASSGTGGPGNTIYF. V gene TRBV9 combines with J gene TRBJ1-3, with 10 bases aligning to TRBD1. Unmatched junction bases numbered 4, after V lost 3 bases and J lost 4 bases. This CDR3 contains 15 residues. Germline CDR1 SGDLS, CDR2 YYNGEE.

This chain uses TRBV6-1 with TRBJ1-1, with TRBD1 matching over 8 bases. Per germline, CDR1 MNHNS and CDR2 SASEGT. The CDR3 spans 14 residues. The junction had 5 bases not matched to a gene; V was cut back by 5 bases and J by 3 bases. In DNA, the CDR3 is TGTGCCAGCAGTACCGACAGGGGTTACACTGAAGCTTTCTTT. It yields the protein CASSTDRGYTEAFF.

The V gene is TRBV7-2, the J gene TRBJ2-5, with 16 bases fitting TRBD2. V dropped 1 base and J dropped 5; count of bases not matched to a gene: 7. The germline gives CDR1 SGHTA, CDR2 FQGNSA. The CDR3 loop spans 18 amino acids. The CDR3 DNA follows: TGTGCCAGCAGCTTAGTTGGGACTAGCGGGGGGGCCTTGGAGACCCAGTACTTC. Translation gives CASSLVGTSGGALETQYF.

This chain uses TRBV6-4 with TRBJ1-6, with D perhaps matching TRBD1 (6 bases). V was shortened by 2 bases and J by 10 bases, with 12 bases between the two germline ends. The CDR3 has 14 residues. CDR1 and CDR2 (germline): MRHNA, SNTAGT. The CDR3 sequence: CASSDKGVGSPLHF. DNA for the CDR3: TGTGCCAGCAGTGACAAGGGGGTAGGGTCACCCCTCCACTTT.

The chain combines TRBV10-3 with TRBJ1-1; 8 bases are a match to TRBD1. V gave up 2 bases and J gave up 11 bases; unmatched junction bases: 7. This CDR3 contains 13 residues. Germline V gene sequence: CDR1 ENHRY, CDR2 SYGVKD. This chain's CDR3 is CAISERTGKAAFF. Written as DNA, the CDR3 is TGTGCCATCAGTGAGCGGACAGGGAAGGCGGCTTTCTTT.

The rearrangement links TRBV15 to TRBJ1-6; no definite D call. The CDR3 extends over 14 amino acids. V was cut by 5 bases and J by 10 bases, with 15 bases left in between. Germline loops: CDR1 LNHNV, CDR2 YYDKDF (reference sequence). Here the CDR3 DNA reads TGTGCCACCAGCCTAGGAGGCTTTAGCTCACCCCTCCACTTT. It is translated as CATSLGGFSSPLHF.

The chain carries TRBV7-2 and TRBJ2-2; D ambiguous. Per the germline V gene, CDR1 is SGHTA and CDR2 is FQGNSA. The V and J ends lost 0 bases and 3 bases respectively, with 8 bases between them. The CDR3 length is 15 residues. CDR3 region: CASSLATVYTGELFF. For the CDR3, the DNA is TGTGCCAGCAGCTTAGCCACAGTATACACCGGGGAGCTGTTTTTT.

The J gene is TRBJ1-1, the V gene TRBV28, with TRBD1 identical over 9 bases. Germline CDR1 reads MDHEN; CDR2 reads SYDVKM. J gave up 3 bases and V 10 bases, and 9 bases lay outside the gene matches. The CDR3 has 14 residues. The CDR3 here is CATKNRGRDTEAFF. The CDR3 nucleotides read TGTGCCACCAAAAACAGGGGGCGGGACACTGAAGCTTTCTTT.

This chain connects TRBV19 to TRBJ1-2, with TRBD1 as a possible D gene (5 bases). The CDR3 runs 13 residues. The V and J ends lost 9 bases and 4 bases respectively, with 15 bases between them. Germline V gene sequence: CDR1 LNHDA, CDR2 SQIVND (reference sequence). CDR3 coding DNA: TGTGCCAGCTCACCCAGGGTTGCCTATGGCTACACCTTC. Its protein product is CASSPRVAYGYTF.

The V call is TRBV18, the J call TRBJ1-3; D call uncertain. V lost 1 base, J lost 11 bases, and 12 bases lay in between. CDR3 size: 13 residues. Germline CDR1 reads KGHSH; CDR2 reads LQKENI. CDR3 protein: CASSPRSGGAIYF. DNA for the CDR3: TGTGCCAGCTCACCACGTTCTGGAGGCGCCATATATTTT. Drawing the rest from reference TRBV18 and TRBJ1-3, the complete variable domain is NAGVMQNPRHLVRRRGQEARLRCSPMKGHSHVYWYRQLPEEGLKFMVYLQKENIIDESGMPKERFSAEFPKEGPSILRIQQVVRGDSAAYFCASSPRSGGAIYFGEGSWLTVV.

This chain uses TRBV6-1 with TRBJ2-7; 9 bases fit TRBD2. Losses at the gene ends were 4 bases for V and 2 bases for J; bases not matched to a gene: 9. The CDR3 runs 16 residues. Germline V gene lookup returns CDR1 MNHNS and CDR2 SASEGT. The CDR3 reads CASSGEERGDTYEQYF. The CDR3 nucleotides are TGTGCCAGCAGTGGGGAAGAGCGGGGGGATACCTACGAGCAGTACTTC.

The chain links TRBV7-8 to TRBJ1-3, with 7 positions matching TRBD1. V was pared by 5 bases and J by 4 bases, with 8 bases of the junction left unmatched. Germline-derived CDR1 and CDR2 are SGHVS and FQNEAQ. The CDR3 covers 15 residues. The DNA for the CDR3 is TGTGCCAGCAGCCCCCAAAGGGGGCTCGGAAACACCATATATTTT. It is translated as CASSPQRGLGNTIYF.

In its sample, this clone was seen once. The chain employs TRBV19 and TRBJ1-2; 7 nucleotides match TRBD1. The germline V gene has CDR1 LNHDA and CDR2 SQIVND (reference sequence). The CDR3 is made up of 15 amino acids. V lost 7 bases to trimming and J lost 4 bases; unmatched junction nucleotides: 12. In nucleotides, the CDR3 is TGTGCCAGTAATCCGTCGACAGGGATTGGCTATGGCTACACCTTC. Amino acids: CASNPSTGIGYGYTF. Using reference TRBV19 and TRBJ1-2 for the parts outside the CDR3, the full variable domain is DGGITQSPKYLFRKEGQNVTLSCEQNLNHDAMYWYRQDPGQGLRLIYYSQIVNDFQKGDIAEGYSVSREKKESFPLTVTSAQKNPTAFYLCASNPSTGIGYGYTFGSGTRLTVV.

V usage is TRBV7-8 and J usage is TRBJ2-1; D is possibly TRBD2 (5 bases). Trimming removed 5 bases at V and 8 bases at J, with 13 bases between. The germline CDR1 and CDR2 sequences are SGHVS and FQNEAQ. The CDR3 extends over 13 amino acids. CDR3 sequence: CASSPPRRDEQFF. DNA for the CDR3: TGTGCCAGCAGCCCCCCCCGGCGGGATGAGCAGTTCTTC.

In DNA, the CDR3 is TGTGCCAGCAGGGCCTACAGGGGCGGCACAGATACGCAGTATTTT. Protein sequence: CASRAYRGGTDTQYF. This chain uses TRBV5-4 with TRBJ2-3; 7 positions match TRBD1. The ends lost 5 bases at V and 1 base at J; junction bases unmatched: 7. The germline CDR1 and CDR2 sequences are SGHNT and YYREEE (reference sequence). This CDR3 comprises 15 residues.

The chain combines TRBV29-1 with TRBJ2-3, with 10 bases lining up with TRBD2. The CDR3 loop spans 14 amino acids. The V gene's germline CDR1 is SQVTM and CDR2 ANQGSEA. After removal of 4 bases from V and 2 bases from J, the junction contained 3 bases not matched to a gene. Written as DNA, the CDR3 is TGCAGCGTTGGGACTAGCGGTTCCACAGATACGCAGTATTTT. Protein product: CSVGTSGSTDTQYF.

V and J are TRBV2 and TRBJ1-4, with TRBD1 identical over 9 bases. Germline trimming cut 1 base from V and 11 bases from J; bases unmatched to any gene: 5. The germline V gene encodes CDR1 SNHLY and CDR2 FYNNEI. This CDR3 contains 14 residues. As DNA, the CDR3 is TGTGCCAGCAGTGAAGGGACAGGGGCCGGGAAACTGTTTTTT. Amino acid sequence: CASSEGTGAGKLFF.

The chain couples TRBV11-2 to TRBJ2-5, with 8 nucleotides matching TRBD1. J gave up 5 bases and V 4 bases, and 6 bases lay outside the gene matches. CDR3 size: 14 residues. Germline loops: CDR1 SGHAT, CDR2 FQNNGV. This chain's CDR3 is CASSSGQGWETQYF. CDR3 coding DNA: TGTGCCAGCAGCTCAGGACAGGGATGGGAGACCCAGTACTTC.

The V gene is TRBV4-1, the J gene TRBJ1-3; 7 bases align to TRBD1. This CDR3 is built from 14 residues. Germline lookup yields CDR1 MGHRA and CDR2 YSYEKL. V shed 4 bases and J 4 bases; nucleotides not matched to a gene: 4. The CDR3 is CASSPSGQGNTIYF. As DNA, the CDR3 is TGCGCCAGCAGCCCATCGGGACAGGGAAACACCATATATTTT.

The rearrangement joins TRBV5-8 to TRBJ2-3; D uncertain. This CDR3 spans 14 amino acids. The V and J ends lost 0 bases and 2 bases respectively, with 7 bases between them. Germline V gene sequence: CDR1 SGHTS, CDR2 YDEGEE. Here the CDR3 DNA reads TGTGCCAGCAGCTTGGGCAGGCACACAGATACGCAGTATTTT. Translation: CASSLGRHTDTQYF. Full variable domain (missing parts from reference TRBV5-8 and TRBJ2-3): EAGVTQSPTHLIKTRGQQATLRCSPISGHTSVYWYQQALGLGLQFLLWYDEGEERNRGNFPPRFSGRQFPNYSSELNVNALELEDSALYLCASSLGRHTDTQYFGPGTRLTVL.